The clone carrying this TCR beta chain is a singleton in its sample. The antigen is undetermined. Between the trimmed V and J ends, which lost 0 bases and 1 base, there was a span of 6 bases. The CDR3 is 15 amino acids. The germline CDR1 and CDR2 sequences are MNHEY and SVGEGT. This entry is derived from a study of T-cell memory formation after mild COVID-19. Study-wide results and limits: Day 15 to 85 contracting clones showed balanced CD4/CD8; day 15 to 37 expanders favored CD4+. Pre-infection memory harbored some responding clones, suggesting cross-reactive memory joined. Nothing showed for sure that second-wave clones peaking on day 37 were SARS-CoV-2 specific.

From the 5' RACE reads, TCRdb called clonotypes with MiXCR, one entry per CDR3 protein. This sample has 400,000 to 450,000 distinct CDR3 sequences, with roughly 17% found just once. This TCR was sampled from a young man who had mild COVID-19 (a few samples of this study predate the infection). Cell type and time point are not known. Sequenced material: PBMCs or a T cell subset sorted from them (not recorded which). J is TRBJ2-2 and V is TRBV6-2 or TRBV6-3, with D uncertain. DNA for the CDR3: TGTGCCAGCAGTTACTCGCTCGGGAACACCGGGGAGCTGTTTTTT. Its translation: CASSYSLGNTGELFF.